Each of the 29 T cell receptor beta chains below was sequenced from the same sample in a study of human T cells and chemical hapten exposure. Total RNA extraction was carried out from unfractionated whole blood. One entry per CDR3 protein results from TCRdb running MiXCR on the 5' RACE reads. The top ten hold around 2.3% of the sample, which has roughly 81,000 distinct CDR3 sequences, about 8% seen once. The receptors stem from a male donor in good health.

At least ten counts were recorded for this clonotype. This rearrangement joins TRBV20-1 to TRBJ2-2, with 12 bases identical to TRBD2. CDR3 length: 14 amino acids. V shed 6 bases and J 6 bases; nucleotides not matched to a gene: 5. Germline-derived CDR1 and CDR2 are DFQATT and SNEGSKA (reference sequence). The CDR3 nucleotides read TGCAGTGCCGAGACTAGCGGGGGCCCCGGGGAGCTGTTTTTT. Its protein is CSAETSGGPGELFF.

The sample holds many counts of this clonotype. The chain couples TRBV20-1 to TRBJ2-5; 14 nucleotides agree with TRBD2. Trimming cost V 5 bases and J 1 base; bases outside gene matches: 6. CDR3 length: 16 amino acids. CDR1 is DFQATT and CDR2 is SNEGSKA in the germline V gene (reference sequence). The CDR3 bases are TGCAGTGCTGCCCAGACTAGCGGGGGGGTCCAAGAGACCCAGTACTTC. Encoded protein: CSAAQTSGGVQETQYF.

This clonotype was detected ten times or more. The chain has TRBV27 and TRBJ2-1; 12 bases are a match to TRBD2. With V trimmed by 2 bases and J by 7 bases, 3 bases remained unmatched. CDR1 is MNHEY and CDR2 is SMNVEV in the germline V gene (reference sequence). The CDR3 sequence is 15 residues long. The CDR3 coding sequence is TGTGCCAGCAGTTTACTAGCGGGAGGGTTAAATGAGCAGTTCTTC. Its translation is CASSLLAGGLNEQFF.

This clonotype was picked up many times. The V and J genes are TRBV5-1 and TRBJ2-3; D gene uncertain. V lost 3 bases and J lost 3, with 11 bases in between. Germline V gives CDR1 SGHRS, CDR2 YFSETQ. The CDR3 extends over 14 amino acids. This chain's CDR3 is CASSSFRTTDTQYF. The CDR3 DNA is TGCGCCAGCAGCTCGTTTAGGACGACAGATACGCAGTATTTT.

In its sample, this clonotype was seen a few times. The chain recombines TRBV7-9 with TRBJ1-2; TRBD1 is a possible D gene (5 bases). Between the trimmed V and J ends, which lost 5 bases and 4 bases, there was a span of 17 bases. CDR3 size: 15 residues. Germline CDR1 reads SEHNR; CDR2 reads FQNEAQ (reference sequence). The CDR3 is CASSPILGTVYGYTF. The CDR3 DNA reads as TGTGCCAGCAGCCCTATACTAGGGACGGTCTATGGCTACACCTTC.

This clonotype has at least ten counts. The genes are TRBV20-1 and TRBJ2-3, with 9 bases fitting TRBD2. Germline V gene sequence: CDR1 DFQATT, CDR2 SNEGSKA (reference sequence). V lost 7 bases, J lost 4 bases, and 18 bases stayed unmatched. The CDR3 contains 17 residues. The DNA of the CDR3 is TGCAGTGTCAGGGGAGCGGGAGGTTCGGGTTCGGCAGATACGCAGTATTTT. Its protein product is CSVRGAGGSGSADTQYF.

This clonotype appeared many times. DNA of the CDR3: TGTGCCAGCAGTTACGGCTCTGGGTCACCCCTCCACTTT. Protein: CASSYGSGSPLHF. This rearrangement joins TRBV6-6 to TRBJ1-6; D gene ambiguous. Trimming took off 2 bases at V and 10 bases at J, with 9 bases between the two ends. Germline V gives CDR1 MNHNY, CDR2 SVGAGI (reference sequence). The CDR3 is 13 residues long.

This clonotype was detected many times. The genes are TRBV2 and TRBJ1-1, with D possibly TRBD1 on 5 matching bases. Germline assignment: CDR1 SNHLY and CDR2 FYNNEI. The V end lost 7 bases, the J end lost 5 bases, and 14 bases lay between the germline ends. The CDR3 spans 13 residues. The CDR3 loop reads CASNRREATEAFF. As DNA, the CDR3 is TGTGCCAGCAACCGCAGGGAGGCGACTGAAGCTTTCTTT.

This clonotype was recorded a few times. The chain recombines TRBV18 with TRBJ1-2; no clear D gene. CDR1 is KGHSH, CDR2 LQKENI, per germline. Trimming left V 0 bases short and J 3 bases short, with 11 bases between. The CDR3 has 15 residues. The CDR3 region has the DNA TGTGCCAGCTCACCACCGAGGTTCAAATACTATGGCTACACCTTC. The encoded protein is CASSPPRFKYYGYTF. Full variable domain (missing parts from reference TRBV18 and TRBJ1-2): NAGVMQNPRHLVRRRGQEARLRCSPMKGHSHVYWYRQLPEEGLKFMVYLQKENIIDESGMPKERFSAEFPKEGPSILRIQQVVRGDSAAYFCASSPPRFKYYGYTFGSGTRLTVV.

This clonotype was observed a handful of times. The V and J genes are TRBV29-1 and TRBJ1-1; 9 positions match TRBD1. CDR3 length: 14 amino acids. The J segment lost 6 bases and the V segment lost 4 bases, leaving 9 bases of the junction unmatched. Germline-derived CDR1 and CDR2 are SQVTM and ANQGSEA. CDR3 loop: CSVALQGAYPEAFF. CDR3 nucleotides: TGCAGCGTTGCTCTACAGGGGGCATACCCTGAAGCTTTCTTT.

This clonotype was found many times. The genes are TRBV3-1 and TRBJ2-7, with D possibly called TRBD1 or TRBD2 (5 bases each). With 2 bases removed from V and 2 bases from J, the gap between germline ends came to 16 bases. The CDR3 length is 16 residues. CDR1 LGHDT and CDR2 YNNKEL come from the germline V gene (reference sequence). The CDR3 DNA reads as TGTGCCAGCAGCCAAAACCGGGACGCCCTGCCCTACGAGCAGTACTTC. Its translation is CASSQNRDALPYEQYF.

In this sample, this clonotype turned up a few times. V and J are TRBV19 and TRBJ1-2, with no clear D. V lost 5 bases, J lost 4 bases, and 8 bases lay in between. The CDR3 has 12 residues. Germline V gene sequence: CDR1 LNHDA, CDR2 SQIVND (reference sequence). Here the CDR3 reads CASSLQAYGYTF. The DNA of the CDR3 is TGTGCCAGTAGTTTGCAGGCCTATGGCTACACCTTC. The entire variable domain, with the rest obtained from reference TRBV19 and TRBJ1-2, is as follows: DGGITQSPKYLFRKEGQNVTLSCEQNLNHDAMYWYRQDPGQGLRLIYYSQIVNDFQKGDIAEGYSVSREKKESFPLTVTSAQKNPTAFYLCASSLQAYGYTFGSGTRLTVV.

This clonotype has just a few counts. The rearrangement links TRBV14 to TRBJ2-7; 8 bases agree with TRBD1. The V gene's germline CDR1 is SGHDN and CDR2 FVKESK. CDR3 length: 15 amino acids. The J segment lost 5 bases and the V segment lost 3 bases, leaving 9 bases of the junction unmatched. The CDR3 spells CASSHPDRGVHEQYF. DNA for the CDR3: TGTGCCAGCAGCCACCCCGACAGGGGAGTCCACGAGCAGTACTTC.

This clonotype has more than one count but fewer than ten. The V gene is TRBV3-1, the J gene TRBJ2-7; no clear D. V shed 1 base and J shed 4 bases, with 11 bases lying between them. The germline V gene encodes CDR1 LGHDT and CDR2 YNNKEL (reference sequence). This CDR3 contains 14 residues. CDR3 region: CASSQGRSGYEQYF. In DNA, the CDR3 is TGTGCCAGCAGCCAAGGACGGAGTGGTTACGAGCAGTACTTC.

This clonotype has a handful of counts. The V and J genes are TRBV11-1 and TRBJ1-3, with D unresolved. Trimming took 2 bases from V and 1 from J, leaving 6 bases between them. The CDR3 is 14 amino acids. Germline CDR1 is SGHAT and CDR2 is FQDESV (reference sequence). The chain's CDR3 is CASSLSASGNTIYF. CDR3 coding DNA: TGTGCCAGCAGCTTAAGTGCGTCTGGAAACACCATATATTTT.

The chain uses TRBV6-5 and TRBJ2-3; D not resolved. The CDR3 is 14 residues long. The germline CDR1 and CDR2 sequences are MNHEY and SVGAGI. Trimming left V 9 bases short and J 2 bases short, with 15 bases between. CDR3 in amino acids: CASRARRHTDTQYF. The CDR3 DNA is TGTGCCAGTCGTGCCCGGAGACACACAGATACGCAGTATTTT.

This clonotype occurred many times. The chain recombines TRBV20-1 with TRBJ2-3; D perhaps matches TRBD1 (6 bases). Germline loops: CDR1 DFQATT, CDR2 SNEGSKA (reference sequence). The CDR3 has 15 amino acids. The V gene lost 2 bases and the J gene lost 1 base, with 13 bases spanning the gap. The CDR3 protein is CSARTVEGGTDTQYF. DNA of the CDR3: TGCAGTGCTAGAACCGTAGAGGGGGGCACAGATACGCAGTATTTT.

This clonotype has more than one count but fewer than ten. This chain joins TRBV6-5 and TRBJ2-3, with D uncertain. V was shortened by 2 bases and J by 3 bases, with 9 bases between the two germline ends. This CDR3 is 14 amino acids long. Germline CDR1 and CDR2: MNHEY and SVGAGI. The CDR3 loop reads CASSYASRTDTQYF. The CDR3 nucleotides read TGTGCCAGCAGTTACGCCTCCAGGACAGATACGCAGTATTTT.

Ten or more counts support this clonotype. The V call is TRBV7-9, the J call TRBJ2-5, with D possibly TRBD1 on 6 matching bases. Germline CDR1 and CDR2: SEHNR and FQNEAQ (reference sequence). V was clipped by 1 base and J by 5 bases, with 14 bases between them. The CDR3 loop spans 15 amino acids. The CDR3 is CASSLGRGRVETQYF. As DNA, the CDR3 is TGTGCCAGCAGCTTAGGCAGGGGAAGGGTTGAGACCCAGTACTTC.

The V gene is TRBV12-3 or TRBV12-4, the J gene TRBJ1-5, with D perhaps TRBD1 (5 bases). There are 12 residues in the CDR3. V gave up 6 bases and J gave up 5 bases, with 8 bases separating them. CDR3 amino acids: CASRRGDQPQHF. CDR3 bases: TGTGCCAGCAGAAGGGGAGATCAGCCCCAGCATTTT.

This clonotype has ten or more counts. The J gene is TRBJ2-3, the V gene TRBV11-3; tentative D call: TRBD2 (6 bases). The germline gives CDR1 SGHNT, CDR2 YENEEA. V lost 1 base to trimming and J lost 3 bases, with 17 bases between them. The CDR3 is made up of 17 amino acids. The CDR3 DNA follows: TGTGCCAGCAGCTTAGGAGTAGGCCGACTAGGGACAGATACGCAGTATTTT. It encodes CASSLGVGRLGTDTQYF.

This chain connects TRBV7-2 to TRBJ2-3; 8 bases agree with TRBD2. The CDR3 contains 15 residues. V lost 1 base and J lost 7; bases outside the gene matches: 7. CDR1 SGHTA and CDR2 FQGNSA come from the germline V gene. The CDR3 DNA is TGTGCCAGCAGCTTAGACTTGAGCGGGGGAAATACGCAGTATTTT. It encodes CASSLDLSGGNTQYF.

This clonotype appeared a few times. V usage is TRBV7-9 and J usage is TRBJ2-7; D is possibly TRBD2 (5 bases). Trimming left V 7 bases short and J 2 bases short, with 12 bases between. Germline assignment: CDR1 SEHNR and CDR2 FQNEAQ (reference sequence). This CDR3 has 13 residues. The CDR3, as DNA: TGTGCCAGCACCATTAGCGAAACCTACGAGCAGTACTTC. Protein sequence: CASTISETYEQYF.

This rearrangement joins TRBV12-3 or TRBV12-4 to TRBJ2-1, with 10 bases aligning to TRBD1. This CDR3 spans 14 amino acids. Trimming took 6 bases from V and 10 from J; bases not matched to a gene: 9. Written as DNA, the CDR3 is TGTGCCAGCAGCCTGGGACAGGGGATGAGGGAGCAGTTCTTC. Protein sequence: CASSLGQGMREQFF.

This clonotype was counted a few times. V gene TRBV7-2 combines with J gene TRBJ2-3; D is undetermined. Germline CDR1 is SGHTA and CDR2 is FQGNSA. The CDR3 length is 13 residues. Trimming cost V 2 bases and J 3 bases, with 6 bases left between them. The CDR3 DNA reads TGTGCCAGCAGCTTACGGCGGACAGATACGCAGTATTTT. Its protein is CASSLRRTDTQYF.

The rearrangement joins TRBV7-3 to TRBJ2-2; D call uncertain. The CDR3 has 13 amino acids. Germline loops: CDR1 SGHTA, CDR2 FQGTGA. Trimming shortened V by 4 bases and J by 7 bases, and 10 bases separated the two germline ends. The CDR3 protein is CASSSQSDGELFF. The CDR3 DNA follows: TGTGCCAGCAGCTCCCAAAGTGACGGGGAGCTGTTTTTT.

The genes are TRBV5-1 and TRBJ2-7; no clear D gene. This CDR3 is 12 amino acids long. Trimming took 3 bases from V and 6 from J, leaving 10 bases between them. From germline, CDR1 is SGHRS and CDR2 YFSETQ. In DNA form, the CDR3 reads TGCGCCAGCAGCTCGGCCCCGGGCGAGCAGTACTTC. Translated, it gives CASSSAPGEQYF.

This clonotype came up a few times. The chain uses TRBV29-1 and TRBJ2-7, with D perhaps TRBD1 (5 bases). Trimming took off 5 bases at V and 2 bases at J, with 13 bases between the two ends. CDR3 length: 13 residues. The germline V gene encodes CDR1 SQVTM and CDR2 ANQGSEA. The CDR3 coding sequence is TGCAGCGTTCGGACATACAACACCTACGAGCAGTACTTC. It specifies CSVRTYNTYEQYF.

This clonotype was picked up a small number of times. The chain combines TRBV6-4 with TRBJ2-1, with 7 nucleotides matching TRBD1. V trimming: 2 bases; J trimming: 6 bases; junction bases outside the gene matches: 1. This CDR3 has 13 amino acids. Looked up from germline, CDR1 is MRHNA and CDR2 is SNTAGT. The CDR3 nucleotides read TGTGCCAGCAGTGACGGGACAGTCAATGAGCAGTTCTTC. Translation gives CASSDGTVNEQFF.